These 10 T cell receptor beta chains share one sample of origin, sequenced in a study of blood T cells in healthy people across ages. Sample-barcoded 5' priming and a J-beta primer mix drove a second PCR of 7 to 11 cycles. TCRdb called the 5' RACE reads again in MiXCR, with one record for every CDR3 protein. The sample lists about 1.4 million distinct CDR3 sequences, roughly 60% occurring once. The source material was blood. The receptors stem from a man younger than 35 in good health.

The chain carries TRBV6-1 and TRBJ2-7, with 9 bases matching TRBD2. Germline lookup yields CDR1 MNHNS and CDR2 SASEGT. Germline trimming cut 6 bases from V and 6 bases from J; bases unmatched to any gene: 6. CDR3 length equals 13 residues. In nucleotides, the CDR3 is TGTGCCAGCAGGGGCGGGGGGGCCTTCGAGCAGTACTTC. Translation gives CASRGGGAFEQYF.

The gene calls are TRBV29-1 and TRBJ2-1; a possible D gene is TRBD1 (6 bases). The germline gives CDR1 SQVTM, CDR2 ANQGSEA. V gave up 5 bases and J gave up 9 bases, with 14 bases separating them. This CDR3 spans 12 amino acids. CDR3 region: CSVMSGVGEQFF. In DNA form, the CDR3 reads TGCAGCGTTATGTCAGGGGTTGGTGAGCAGTTCTTC.

A word on this clonotype: The junction departs from the called germline gene at one end, perhaps through a read error. The V call is TRBV6-5, the J call TRBJ1-4; D may be TRBD1 (5 bases). Germline loops: CDR1 MNHEY, CDR2 SVGAGI. The CDR3 runs 15 residues. CDR3 sequence reads: CACRATRGTNERLFF. The CDR3 DNA is TGTGCCTGTAGGGCAACCCGAGGGACTAATGAAAGACTGTTTTTT.

This chain uses TRBV21-1 with TRBJ2-3; the DNA was not compared with TRBD1, the D call given in the table. TRBV21-1 is classified as a pseudogene. The CDR3 has 17 residues. The CDR3 loop reads CASSSPTAGASTDTQYF. Written as DNA, the CDR3 is TGTGCCAGCAGCAGCCCGACAGCCGGAGCTAGCACAGATACGCAGTATTTT.

The chain is built from TRBV28 and TRBJ2-5; TRBD1 is a possible D gene (6 bases). This CDR3 is built from 15 residues. Trimming pared 4 bases from V and 4 bases from J, leaving 16 bases between. Per germline, CDR1 MDHEN and CDR2 SYDVKM. The DNA of the CDR3 is TGTGCCAGCAGTTCCCAGGGGTCTTTAGGAGAGACCCAGTACTTC. It is translated as CASSSQGSLGETQYF.

This clonotype was picked up a small number of times. The chain recombines TRBV12-3 or TRBV12-4 with TRBJ2-7; D is tentatively TRBD1 or TRBD2 (5 bases each). The V end lost 5 bases, the J end lost 7 bases, and 21 bases lay between the germline ends. The CDR3 spans 15 residues. The CDR3 here is CASSPPEGQGVEQYF. As DNA, the CDR3 is TGTGCCAGCAGTCCACCTGAGGGGCAGGGTGTAGAGCAGTACTTC.

The chain links TRBV20-1 to TRBJ2-4, with 7 bases fitting TRBD1. The end of the DNA is better explained by TRBJ2-7, so the J call may be wrong. Germline V gene sequence: CDR1 DFQATT, CDR2 SNEGSKA (reference sequence). The CDR3 runs to 15 residues. The CDR3 DNA sequence: TGCAGTGCTATCGACCACGGACAGGACTTCTACGAGCAGTACTTC. Residues: CSAIDHGQDFYEQYF.

The J gene is TRBJ2-4, the V gene TRBV27; 7 positions match TRBD1. The CDR3 contains 14 residues. The J segment lost 5 bases and the V segment lost 4 bases, leaving 5 bases of the junction unmatched. Germline loops: CDR1 MNHEY, CDR2 SMNVEV (reference sequence). The CDR3 spells CASSSDGTENIQYF. CDR3 in DNA: TGTGCCAGCAGTTCAGACGGGACAGAAAACATTCAGTACTTC.

V usage is TRBV15 and J usage is TRBJ1-1, with unresolved D. Germline loops: CDR1 LNHNV, CDR2 YYDKDF (reference sequence). This CDR3 is 13 amino acids long. Trimming stripped 6 bases from V and 6 bases from J, with 14 bases between. CDR3 sequence reads: CATRRSHFAEAFF. As DNA, the CDR3 is TGTGCCACCAGAAGGTCCCACTTTGCTGAAGCTTTCTTT.

This clonotype was seen only a few times. This sequence joins TRBV6-6 and TRBJ2-5, with 7 bases identical to TRBD1. Germline CDR1 reads MNHNY; CDR2 reads SVGAGI (reference sequence). The V gene end was trimmed by 5 bases and the J gene end by 2 bases; junction bases not matched to a gene: 8. The CDR3 length is 15 residues. The CDR3 bases are TGTGCCAGCAGTAACAGGGGCCGGAGGCAAGAGACCCAGTACTTC. Its translation is CASSNRGRRQETQYF.